Listed here are 9 T cell receptor beta chains from one sample, sequenced in a study of cytomegalovirus exposure and HLA in healthy donors. Researchers ran the PCR with 60 Vbeta and 13 Jbeta primers. TCRdb keeps only in-frame clones here, not all; method: immunoSEQ multiplex PCR. The sample consists of about 150,000 clones, 81% of them appearing once. The sample taken for sequencing was PBMCs. Every receptor here comes from a man aged 45-65 years in good health and CMV-seropositive.

CDR3 bases: TGTGCCAGCAGCCAAGATCCCCAGGCGAACACCGGGGAGCTGTTTTTT. Translated: CASSQDPQANTGELFF. The chain recombines TRBV4-2 with TRBJ2-2, with unresolved D. The V end lost 0 bases, the J end lost 0 bases, and 8 bases lay between the germline ends. In germline, CDR1 is LGHNA, CDR2 YNFKEQ. The CDR3 totals 16 residues.

The V gene is TRBV30, the J gene TRBJ1-6; 7 bases fit TRBD1. V was clipped by 8 bases and J by 9 bases; unmatched bases: 10. Germline V gene data show CDR1 as GTSNPN and CDR2 as SVGIG (reference sequence). There are 13 residues in the CDR3. In DNA, the CDR3 is TGTGCCCTCCGGGGGACAGAAGCTTCACCCCTCCACTTT. The encoded protein is CALRGTEASPLHF. Variable domain in full (rest from reference TRBV30 and TRBJ1-6): SQTIHQWPATLVQPVGSPLSLECTVEGTSNPNLYWYRQAAGRGLQLLFYSVGIGQISSEVPQNLSASRPQDRQFILSSKKLLLSDSGFYLCALRGTEASPLHFGNGTRLTVT.

The chain uses TRBV7-8 and TRBJ2-1; 9 bases agree with TRBD2. V gave up 4 bases and J gave up 1 base; unmatched junction bases: 11. The CDR3 runs 18 residues. The V gene's germline CDR1 is SGHVS and CDR2 FQNEAQ. CDR3 in DNA: TGTGCCAGCAGCTCGCCTAGCGGGGATGCTCCTTCCTACAATGAGCAGTTCTTC. Amino acids: CASSSPSGDAPSYNEQFF.

The chain carries TRBV27 and TRBJ1-2, with 7 bases identical to TRBD1. Germline CDR1 reads MNHEY; CDR2 reads SMNVEV (reference sequence). J was trimmed by 3 bases and V by 6 bases; bases with no gene match: 7. The CDR3 is made up of 14 amino acids. CDR3 nucleotides: TGTGCCAGCAGACGACAGGGTCGGGACTATGGCTACACCTTC. Residues: CASRRQGRDYGYTF.

A note on this clone: The limits of the CDR3 on the DNA are not certain, so only TCRdb's listed CDR3 is given. This chain joins TRBV28 and TRBJ1-2; TRBD1 is the table's D call and was not checked against the DNA. Germline lookup yields CDR1 MDHEN and CDR2 SYDVKM. The CDR3 sequence runs 12 residues, both termini included. The CDR3 protein is CASSWAHGAPTF.

The chain employs TRBV6-6 and TRBJ2-7; TRBD2 matches at 8 bases. Trimming cost V 4 bases and J 4 bases; bases outside gene matches: 3. Germline loops: CDR1 MNHNY, CDR2 SVGAGI (reference sequence). The CDR3 is 13 amino acids. The CDR3 bases are TGTGCCAGCAGTTTAGCGGGGCCTTACGAGCAGTACTTC. This gives the protein CASSLAGPYEQYF.

This chain links TRBV4-3 with TRBJ1-1; D uncertain. CDR1 and CDR2 from the germline V gene are LGHNA and YSLEER. This CDR3 region has 15 residues. The V end lost 1 base, the J end lost 0 bases, and 9 bases lay between the germline ends. As DNA, the CDR3 is TGCGCCAGCAGCCAAGCGTGGGCCTTGAACACTGAAGCTTTCTTT. Translation: CASSQAWALNTEAFF.

The genes are TRBV2 and TRBJ1-4, with D unclear. The CDR3 totals 14 residues. Germline V lookup: CDR1 SNHLY, CDR2 FYNNEI. Trimming took off 8 bases at V and 4 bases at J, with 14 bases between the two ends. The CDR3 protein is CASRILTVNEKLFF. The CDR3 nucleotides read TGTGCCAGCCGTATTTTAACAGTTAATGAAAAACTGTTTTTT.

This chain joins TRBV21-1 and TRBJ2-1; the table's D gene call, TRBD2, was not cross checked with the DNA. TRBV21-1 is marked as a pseudogene. The CDR3 is made up of 17 amino acids. As DNA, the CDR3 is TGTGCCAGCAGCAAAGGGACCCGGGGGGGCTGTCTGGGTGAGCAGTTCTTC. Translating it yields CASSKGTRGGCLGEQFF.